These 7 T cell receptor beta chains were all obtained from the same sample, sequenced in a study of blood T cell repertoires in COVID-19. Assay: immunoSEQ multiplex PCR; the TCRdb copy retains only in-frame clones and omits some. In the table there are 180,000 or so clones, approximately 80% of which are singletons. Sequences were obtained from peripheral blood. The source of these receptors is a human donor with acute or convalescent COVID-19. The donor label of this sample is uncertain.

The chain recombines TRBV5-1 with TRBJ2-7, with 9 bases lining up with TRBD2. V shed 5 bases and J 4 bases; nucleotides not matched to a gene: 7. This CDR3 spans 14 amino acids. Germline V gene data show CDR1 as SGHRS and CDR2 as YFSETQ. CDR3 sequence reads: CASSITAGGYEQYF. The CDR3 DNA is TGCGCCAGCAGTATTACAGCGGGAGGATACGAGCAGTACTTC.

This chain joins TRBV5-1 and TRBJ2-3, with D tentatively TRBD2 (6 bases). Per the germline V gene, CDR1 is SGHRS and CDR2 is YFSETQ. This CDR3 spans 15 amino acids. The V end lost 4 bases, the J end lost 2 bases, and 14 bases lay between the germline ends. Written as DNA, the CDR3 is TGCGCCAGCAGCCCGGGGCGGGGATTCACAGATACGCAGTATTTT. It translates to CASSPGRGFTDTQYF.

This sequence joins TRBV30 and TRBJ1-5; D perhaps matches TRBD1 (6 bases). The V and J ends lost 0 bases and 9 bases respectively, with 18 bases between them. The CDR3 covers 15 residues. Germline lookup yields CDR1 GTSNPN and CDR2 SVGIG (reference sequence). The CDR3 DNA reads as TGTGCCTGGAGTGTACTGACAGGCATTAGCGCGCCCCAGCATTTT. Its translation: CAWSVLTGISAPQHF.

The gene calls are TRBV29-1 and TRBJ1-1; no firm D call. Germline V CDR1 and CDR2: SQVTM, ANQGSEA. V was pared by 7 bases and J by 7 bases, with 13 bases between. CDR3 size: 11 residues. CDR3 in DNA: TGCAGCGCTGGAGGCGGGGTTGAAGCTTTCTTT. This encodes CSAGGGVEAFF. The variable domain in full, completed from reference TRBV29-1 and TRBJ1-1, reads SAVISQKPSRDICQRGTSLTIQCQVDSQVTMMFWYRQQPGQSLTLIATANQGSEATYESGFVIDKFPISRPNLTFSTLTVSNMSPEDSSIYLCSAGGGVEAFFGQGTRLTVV.

This rearrangement joins TRBV15 to TRBJ1-5; D possibly corresponds to TRBD1 (6 bases). Trimming shortened V by 3 bases and J by 4 bases, and 16 bases separated the two germline ends. From germline, CDR1 is LNHNV and CDR2 YYDKDF (reference sequence). The CDR3 has 16 amino acids. CDR3 bases: TGTGCCACCAGCAGCGGAACGCACAGGGCTAATCAGCCCCAGCATTTT. Translation: CATSSGTHRANQPQHF.

The J gene is TRBJ1-2, the V gene TRBV19; no clear D. From germline, CDR1 is LNHDA and CDR2 SQIVND (reference sequence). The V gene lost 4 bases and the J gene lost 7 bases, with 16 bases spanning the gap. The CDR3 is 14 amino acids. CDR3 protein: CASSNPAATGGYTF. The CDR3 DNA follows: TGTGCCAGTAGTAATCCGGCAGCCACGGGTGGCTACACCTTC.

This clone was recorded only once. CDR3 sequence reads: CASSKPSSGNTIYF. CDR3 bases: TGTGCCAGTAGTAAGCCAAGCTCTGGAAACACCATATATTTT. J is TRBJ1-3 and V is TRBV19, with D unclear. V was clipped by 4 bases and J by 0 bases, with 7 bases between them. The germline V gene has CDR1 LNHDA and CDR2 SQIVND (reference sequence). The CDR3 is 14 amino acids.